The 31 T cell receptor beta chains presented below share a single source sample, sequenced in a study of T cell changes during pregnancy in multiple sclerosis. The repertoire was sequenced with immunoSEQ multiplex PCR; TCRdb's copy has only in-frame clones and lacks some. This table holds approximately 40,000 clones, roughly 90% found once. Sample: CD8+ T cells from peripheral blood mononuclear cells, taken in the third trimester of pregnancy. These receptor sequences come from a female donor with multiple sclerosis, enrolled in a pregnancy study.

V and J are TRBV7-8 and TRBJ1-4; D is uncertain. CDR1 is SGHVS and CDR2 is FQNEAQ in the germline V gene. This CDR3 is built from 13 residues. The V and J ends lost 3 bases and 13 bases respectively, with 15 bases between them. The CDR3 DNA follows: TGTGCCAGCAGCTTGGGCAGGTTGGTCGGACTGTTTTTT. Amino acids: CASSLGRLVGLFF. The whole variable domain, filled in from reference TRBV7-8 and TRBJ1-4, reads GAGVSQSPRYKVAKRGQDVALRCDPISGHVSLFWYQQALGQGPEFLTYFQNEAQLDKSGLPSDRFFAERPEGSVSTLKIQRTQQEDSAVYLCASSLGRLVGLFFGSGTQLSVL.

The rearrangement joins TRBV7-2 to TRBJ2-3; 9 bases agree with TRBD2. The germline CDR1 and CDR2 sequences are SGHTA and FQGNSA. The length of the CDR3 is 16 residues. V shed 4 bases, J shed 1 base, and the junction held 6 bases outside the gene matches. The CDR3 loop reads CASSSIAGAGTDTQYF. The CDR3 DNA follows: TGTGCCAGCAGCTCCATAGCGGGGGCGGGCACAGATACGCAGTATTTT.

This chain joins TRBV30 and TRBJ1-4; 8 bases map to TRBD1. Per germline, CDR1 GTSNPN and CDR2 SVGIG (reference sequence). V lost 0 bases to trimming and J lost 5 bases; unmatched junction nucleotides: 8. The CDR3 length is 16 residues. In nucleotides, the CDR3 is TGTGCCTGGAGTGTACCGACAGGGGCGCTCAATGAAAAACTGTTTTTT. Protein product: CAWSVPTGALNEKLFF.

This chain connects TRBV5-4 to TRBJ2-2; D gene ambiguous. The germline CDR1 and CDR2 sequences are SGHNT and YYREEE (reference sequence). CDR3 length: 12 residues. V was shortened by 3 bases and J by 5 bases, with 5 bases between the two germline ends. DNA for the CDR3: TGTGCCAGCAGCTCCCCTACCGGGGAGCTGTTTTTT. Translating it yields CASSSPTGELFF. Full variable domain (outside the CDR3, taken from reference TRBV5-4 and TRBJ2-2): ETGVTQSPTHLIKTRGQQVTLRCSSQSGHNTVSWYQQALGQGPQFIFQYYREEENGRGNFPPRFSGLQFPNYSSELNVNALELDDSALYLCASSSPTGELFFGEGSRLTVL.

This chain connects TRBV27 to TRBJ1-4; unclear D gene. Trimming took off 5 bases at V and 7 bases at J, with 14 bases between the two ends. The CDR3 covers 14 residues. CDR1 and CDR2 (germline): MNHEY, SMNVEV (reference sequence). CDR3 sequence: CASSLTSLGEKLFF. The DNA of the CDR3 is TGTGCCAGCAGTCTCACTTCCCTTGGTGAAAAACTGTTTTTT.

In this sample, this clone turned up once. CDR3 bases: TGTGCCAGCAGCTTATGGGCTAGCGGGGGGGCTTACAATGAGCAGTTCTTC. Its protein product is CASSLWASGGAYNEQFF. The chain joins TRBV7-3 to TRBJ2-1; 12 bases align to TRBD2. Germline V gene data show CDR1 as SGHTA and CDR2 as FQGTGA. The CDR3 consists of 17 residues. With V trimmed by 2 bases and J by 4 bases, 6 bases remained unmatched.

The chain's CDR3 is CASSYGPRNTEAFF. The CDR3 nucleotides read TGCGCCAGCAGCTATGGCCCTCGGAACACTGAAGCTTTCTTT. The rearrangement joins TRBV4-1 to TRBJ1-1; unclear D gene. CDR3 length: 14 residues. Germline lookup yields CDR1 MGHRA and CDR2 YSYEKL. Trimming removed 5 bases from V and 1 base from J, with 11 bases in between.

This chain uses TRBV7-9 with TRBJ2-7; TRBD2 matches 9 bases. Per germline, CDR1 SEHNR and CDR2 FQNEAQ (reference sequence). The CDR3 runs to 17 residues. The trim removed 5 bases at V and 5 bases at J, leaving 16 bases unmatched. The CDR3 reads CASSRWEGSGSFHEQYF. The CDR3 DNA is TGTGCCAGCAGCCGCTGGGAGGGTAGCGGGAGCTTCCACGAGCAGTACTTC.

The chain combines TRBV19 with TRBJ1-1; 9 bases are shared with TRBD1. Looked up from germline, CDR1 is LNHDA and CDR2 is SQIVND (reference sequence). CDR3 length: 14 residues. CDR3 nucleotide sequence: TGTGCTACTAGTAGGACAGGGGCGAACACTGAAGCTTTCTTT. It codes for CATSRTGANTEAFF. The full variable domain, completed using reference TRBV19 and TRBJ1-1, is DGGITQSPKYLFRKEGQNVTLSCEQNLNHDAMYWYRQDPGQGLRLIYYSQIVNDFQKGDIAEGYSVSREKKESFPLTVTSAQKNPTAFYLCATSRTGANTEAFFGQGTRLTVV.

The chain combines TRBV19 with TRBJ2-7, with D uncertain. Germline-derived CDR1 and CDR2 are LNHDA and SQIVND (reference sequence). This CDR3 contains 12 residues. Trimming pared 4 bases from V and 2 bases from J, leaving 6 bases between. This CDR3 reads CASSRDTYEQYF. In nucleotides, the CDR3 is TGTGCCAGTAGTAGAGACACCTACGAGCAGTACTTC.

The V and J genes are TRBV7-7 and TRBJ2-5, with TRBD2 as a possible D gene (7 bases). V shed 1 base and J shed 5 bases, with 14 bases lying between them. The germline CDR1 and CDR2 sequences are SSHAT and FNYEAQ (reference sequence). The CDR3 covers 15 residues. The CDR3 loop reads CASSLDRGAGETQYF. The CDR3 nucleotides read TGTGCCAGCAGCTTAGACCGGGGGGCTGGGGAGACCCAGTACTTC.

The chain links TRBV5-1 to TRBJ2-7; maybe TRBD1 (6 bases). The CDR3 length is 15 residues. With 4 bases removed from V and 2 bases from J, the gap between germline ends came to 16 bases. Looked up from germline, CDR1 is SGHRS and CDR2 is YFSETQ. The CDR3 bases are TGCGCCAGCAGCCCCCAGGAAGGGGGTCCCTACGAGCAGTACTTC. Translation gives CASSPQEGGPYEQYF.

This clone showed up just once. The chain carries TRBV12-5 and TRBJ1-5; D is unresolved. The CDR3 has 18 amino acids. The germline V gene has CDR1 LGHNT and CDR2 FRNRAP. The V gene lost 6 bases and the J gene lost 0 bases, with 21 bases spanning the gap. The CDR3 loop reads CASGFKKGEEYSNQPQHF. The CDR3 DNA is TGTGCTAGTGGCTTCAAGAAGGGAGAGGAGTATAGCAATCAGCCCCAGCATTTT. Together with reference TRBV12-5 and TRBJ1-5, the CDR3 gives the full variable domain: DARVTQTPRHKVTEMGQEVTMRCQPILGHNTVFWYRQTMMQGLELLAYFRNRAPLDDSGMPKDRFSAEMPDATLATLKIQPSEPRDSAVYFCASGFKKGEEYSNQPQHFGDGTRLSIL.

The genes are TRBV30 and TRBJ1-4, with TRBD1 as a possible D gene (6 bases). Germline assignment: CDR1 GTSNPN and CDR2 SVGIG (reference sequence). V lost 5 bases and J 7 bases, leaving 17 bases between the germline ends. This CDR3 is 14 amino acids long. This CDR3 is CAWAGGQSIEKLFF. CDR3 nucleotide sequence: TGTGCCTGGGCAGGCGGACAGAGTATTGAAAAACTGTTTTTT.

V and J are TRBV30 and TRBJ1-1; no reliable D call. Trimming cost V 2 bases and J 8 bases, with 9 bases left between them. CDR1 is GTSNPN and CDR2 is SVGIG in the germline V gene (reference sequence). This CDR3 has 11 residues. As DNA, the CDR3 is TGTGCCTGGAGTCCCCGGGAGGAAGCTTTCTTT. Amino acid sequence: CAWSPREEAFF.

The chain carries TRBV10-2 and TRBJ1-3; D not certain. The CDR3 has 13 amino acids. Per germline, CDR1 WSHSY and CDR2 SAAADI. V was shortened by 3 bases and J by 0 bases, with 3 bases between the two germline ends. The CDR3 nucleotides read TGCGCCAGCAGTGACAACTCTGGAAACACCATATATTTT. This encodes CASSDNSGNTIYF.

This clone came up a few times. This chain links TRBV6-1 with TRBJ2-7; maybe TRBD2 (5 bases). The CDR3 sequence is 12 residues long. In germline, CDR1 is MNHNS, CDR2 SASEGT. V lost 6 bases to trimming and J lost 2 bases, with 8 bases between them. CDR3 nucleotide sequence: TGTGCCAGCAGCGACGGGGCCTACGAGCAGTACTTC. It specifies CASSDGAYEQYF.

The V and J genes are TRBV19 and TRBJ1-1, with 8 bases lining up with TRBD1. Germline values: CDR1 LNHDA, CDR2 SQIVND (reference sequence). CDR3 length: 13 amino acids. V trimming: 10 bases; J trimming: 6 bases; junction bases outside the gene matches: 10. The CDR3 loop is CATRQGLRSEAFF. The CDR3 nucleotides read TGTGCCACCCGACAGGGGCTACGCTCTGAAGCTTTCTTT.

The rearrangement joins TRBV6-4 to TRBJ2-1; 10 bases line up with TRBD2. The CDR3 runs 16 residues. Germline lookup yields CDR1 MRHNA and CDR2 SNTAGT. V trimming: 0 bases; J trimming: 8 bases; junction bases outside the gene matches: 7. This CDR3 is CASSDSSGGAWDEQFF. Written as DNA, the CDR3 is TGTGCCAGCAGTGACTCCAGCGGGGGGGCCTGGGATGAGCAGTTCTTC.

With regard to this clone: The junction departs from the called germline gene at one end, perhaps through a read error. The chain is built from TRBV5-1 and TRBJ2-7; 8 bases line up with TRBD2. The CDR3 runs 15 residues. Per germline, CDR1 SGHRS and CDR2 YFSETQ. CDR3 region: CASSPDERGNSPRDF. The CDR3 coding sequence is TGCGCCAGCAGCCCGGACGAGCGGGGGAACTCCCCCCGGGACTTC.

The chain employs TRBV7-9 and TRBJ2-7, with 11 bases lining up with TRBD1. V was pared by 5 bases and J by 9 bases, with 18 bases of the junction left unmatched. Germline V gene sequence: CDR1 SEHNR, CDR2 FQNEAQ (reference sequence). The CDR3 length is 17 residues. CDR3 region: CASSPPGQGVGFAGQYF. CDR3 nucleotides: TGTGCCAGCAGCCCGCCGGGACAGGGGGTCGGTTTCGCAGGGCAGTACTTC.

In this sample, this clone turned up a few times. The chain is built from TRBV30 and TRBJ1-1; TRBD1 agrees at 8 bases. V trimming: 0 bases; J trimming: 4 bases; junction bases outside the gene matches: 1. Germline-derived CDR1 and CDR2 are GTSNPN and SVGIG (reference sequence). There are 13 residues in the CDR3. This chain's CDR3 is CAWSVGQGTEAFF. The CDR3 nucleotides are TGTGCCTGGAGTGTTGGACAGGGCACTGAAGCTTTCTTT.

The chain has TRBV27 and TRBJ2-5; D possibly corresponds to TRBD2 (6 bases). Germline CDR1 reads MNHEY; CDR2 reads SMNVEV (reference sequence). The CDR3 spans 14 residues. V shed 5 bases and J shed 4 bases, with 14 bases lying between them. The CDR3 bases are TGTGCCAGCAGTCCAAGACTAGACGGAGAGACCCAGTACTTC. It encodes CASSPRLDGETQYF.

The chain couples TRBV19 to TRBJ1-2; TRBD1 might be the D (5 bases). There are 16 residues in the CDR3. Per the germline V gene, CDR1 is LNHDA and CDR2 is SQIVND (reference sequence). The V end lost 4 bases, the J end lost 4 bases, and 19 bases lay between the germline ends. The CDR3 nucleotides read TGTGCCAGTAGTACAGTAGGGGCCCTATCCCGCTATGGCTACACCTTC. Encoded protein: CASSTVGALSRYGYTF.

The V and J genes are TRBV27 and TRBJ2-3; tentatively, D is TRBD2 (6 bases). The V gene's germline CDR1 is MNHEY and CDR2 SMNVEV (reference sequence). The CDR3 length is 15 residues. Trimming cost V 6 bases and J 1 base, with 14 bases left between them. The CDR3 here is CASSHDGTRTDTQYF. The CDR3, as DNA: TGTGCCAGCAGCCATGACGGGACTCGCACAGATACGCAGTATTTT.

The V gene is TRBV5-1, the J gene TRBJ2-2; 11 bases match TRBD2. V trimming: 4 bases; J trimming: 1 base; junction bases outside the gene matches: 3. The CDR3 totals 16 residues. Germline assignment: CDR1 SGHRS and CDR2 YFSETQ. CDR3 loop: CASSPTSGGNTGELFF. The CDR3 DNA is TGCGCCAGCAGCCCAACTAGCGGGGGGAACACCGGGGAGCTGTTTTTT.

The rearrangement uses TRBV2 and TRBJ2-3, with D possibly TRBD2 on 6 matching bases. V dropped 3 bases and J dropped 4 bases, with 14 bases sitting between them. Germline V gene lookup returns CDR1 SNHLY and CDR2 FYNNEI. This CDR3 has 15 residues. DNA for the CDR3: TGTGCCAGCAGTGATGCGGGACTCTTACCAGATACGCAGTATTTT. It translates to CASSDAGLLPDTQYF.

The chain links TRBV19 to TRBJ1-1; D ambiguous. Germline V gives CDR1 LNHDA, CDR2 SQIVND (reference sequence). Trimming left V 3 bases short and J 1 base short, with 18 bases between. The CDR3 is made up of 17 amino acids. The CDR3 nucleotides are TGTGCCAGTAGTATCCCCCAGTCGGGAGCCCCGAACACTGAAGCTTTCTTT. It encodes CASSIPQSGAPNTEAFF.

V gene TRBV2 combines with J gene TRBJ2-3, with D maybe TRBD2 (7 bases). Trimming removed 10 bases from V and 6 bases from J, with 23 bases in between. Germline-derived CDR1 and CDR2 are SNHLY and FYNNEI. The CDR3 has 15 amino acids. The CDR3 DNA reads TGTGCCACCATATCGGGGGGCGGGACGAGGGATACGCAGTATTTT. Its protein is CATISGGGTRDTQYF.

This chain uses TRBV7-9 with TRBJ2-1; the match to TRBD2 covers 8 bases. The germline gives CDR1 SEHNR, CDR2 FQNEAQ (reference sequence). CDR3 length: 16 residues. V dropped 5 bases and J dropped 10; count of bases not matched to a gene: 16. CDR3 sequence: CASSHPSLLLAEEQFF. CDR3 nucleotides: TGTGCCAGCAGCCACCCCTCTCTCCTACTAGCGGAGGAGCAGTTCTTC.

The chain carries TRBV25-1 and TRBJ2-1, with TRBD2 matching over 10 bases. CDR3 length: 17 residues. The V gene's germline CDR1 is MGHDK and CDR2 SYGVNS. V shed 2 bases and J 4 bases; nucleotides not matched to a gene: 8. The CDR3 is CASSELELAGQYNEQFF. The CDR3 nucleotides read TGTGCCAGCAGTGAACTAGAACTAGCGGGACAATACAATGAGCAGTTCTTC.